Below, 17 T cell receptor beta chains from the same sample are listed, as sequenced in a study of blood T cell repertoires in COVID-19. Method: immunoSEQ multiplex PCR; TCRdb's copy keeps in-frame clones and lacks some. The sample shows some 85,000 clones, 89% of them seen only once. Source material: peripheral blood. The receptors derive from a man in his forties or fifties with acute or convalescent COVID-19.

This sequence joins TRBV2 and TRBJ2-3, with TRBD2 matching 11 bases. V was clipped by 6 bases and J by 2 bases; unmatched bases: 4. CDR3 size: 15 residues. Germline CDR1 is SNHLY and CDR2 is FYNNEI. CDR3 sequence reads: CASSLLAGATDTQYF. DNA for the CDR3: TGTGCCAGCAGCTTACTAGCGGGGGCCACAGATACGCAGTATTTT.

The V call is TRBV18, the J call TRBJ2-7; D gene unclear. CDR1 and CDR2 (germline): KGHSH, LQKENI. The V gene lost 2 bases and the J gene lost 1 base, with 12 bases spanning the gap. This CDR3 contains 15 residues. The DNA for the CDR3 is TGTGCCAGCTCACCAAATCGAGGCAAATCCTACGAGCAGTACTTC. Its translation is CASSPNRGKSYEQYF. The full variable domain, rest sourced from reference TRBV18 and TRBJ2-7, is NAGVMQNPRHLVRRRGQEARLRCSPMKGHSHVYWYRQLPEEGLKFMVYLQKENIIDESGMPKERFSAEFPKEGPSILRIQQVVRGDSAAYFCASSPNRGKSYEQYFGPGTRLTVT.

Only one count was recorded for this clone. This chain connects TRBV19 to TRBJ1-2, with TRBD1 identical over 8 bases. CDR3 size: 16 residues. V shed 3 bases, J shed 4 bases, and the junction held 10 bases outside the gene matches. Germline loops: CDR1 LNHDA, CDR2 SQIVND (reference sequence). The CDR3 reads CASSIRTGITIYGYTF. As DNA, the CDR3 is TGTGCCAGTAGTATCCGGACAGGGATCACGATCTATGGCTACACCTTC.

This chain connects TRBV5-4 to TRBJ2-6, with D maybe TRBD2 (5 bases). From germline, CDR1 is SGHNT and CDR2 YYREEE (reference sequence). V was pared by 5 bases and J by 0 bases, with 9 bases between. The CDR3 has 15 residues. CDR3 protein: CASSLLVSGANVLTF. The CDR3, as DNA: TGTGCCAGCAGTTTACTAGTCTCTGGGGCCAACGTCCTGACTTTC.

This CDR3 reads CASSSRQGAGQEAFF. CDR3 nucleotide sequence: TGTGCCAGCAGCTCGAGACAGGGCGCAGGTCAAGAAGCTTTCTTT. J is TRBJ1-1 and V is TRBV5-4, with 7 bases that match TRBD1. This CDR3 is built from 15 residues. V shed 3 bases, J shed 8 bases, and the junction held 13 bases outside the gene matches. From germline, CDR1 is SGHNT and CDR2 YYREEE (reference sequence).

The gene calls are TRBV30 and TRBJ1-1; D unresolved. The V end was cut by 3 bases, the J end by 1 base, with 9 bases between. The CDR3 sequence is 13 residues long. Germline-derived CDR1 and CDR2 are GTSNPN and SVGIG (reference sequence). This chain's CDR3 is CAWRRIRNTEAFF. CDR3 in DNA: TGTGCCTGGAGGCGGATCCGGAACACTGAAGCTTTCTTT.

A few counts support this clone. The chain combines TRBV9 with TRBJ2-1; D may be TRBD2 (5 bases). The CDR3 totals 15 residues. V was clipped by 0 bases and J by 6 bases, with 13 bases between them. CDR1 and CDR2 from the germline V gene are SGDLS and YYNGEE. The CDR3 region has the DNA TGTGCCAGCAGCGTAGAAGGTCTAGCTTTCAATGAGCAGTTCTTC. Protein: CASSVEGLAFNEQFF.

This sequence joins TRBV9 and TRBJ1-2; D call uncertain. Germline CDR1 reads SGDLS; CDR2 reads YYNGEE. V lost 3 bases and J lost 7, with 10 bases in between. This CDR3 has 12 amino acids. The CDR3 DNA is TGTGCCAGCAGCGCGGCAACGGGTGGCTACACCTTC. Translated, it gives CASSAATGGYTF.

The table lists this clone with a count of one. This sequence joins TRBV19 and TRBJ1-5; D may be TRBD1 (6 bases). This CDR3 has 15 amino acids. The V gene's germline CDR1 is LNHDA and CDR2 SQIVND (reference sequence). The V gene lost 5 bases and the J gene lost 2 bases, with 13 bases spanning the gap. This CDR3 is CASSAQGGRNQPQHF. Here the CDR3 DNA reads TGTGCCAGTAGTGCACAGGGTGGACGCAATCAGCCCCAGCATTTT.

The rearrangement uses TRBV5-1 and TRBJ2-3, with TRBD2 matching 10 bases. Trimming at V came to 0 bases and at J to 0 bases, leaving 4 bases not matched to a gene. Germline CDR1 is SGHRS and CDR2 is YFSETQ. CDR3 size: 17 residues. The CDR3 reads CASSLGLSGGSTDTQYF. DNA of the CDR3: TGCGCCAGCAGCTTGGGTCTTAGCGGGGGGAGCACAGATACGCAGTATTTT.

This clone has a single count. The rearrangement uses TRBV2 and TRBJ1-6, with TRBD1 identical over 7 bases. CDR3 length: 15 amino acids. The germline gives CDR1 SNHLY, CDR2 FYNNEI. V dropped 7 bases and J dropped 3; count of bases not matched to a gene: 6. CDR3 sequence: CASMRDRFYNSPLHF. The CDR3 coding sequence is TGTGCCAGCATGAGGGACAGATTCTATAATTCACCCCTCCACTTT.

The chain has TRBV11-2 and TRBJ2-7, with TRBD2 matching 15 bases. CDR1 SGHAT and CDR2 FQNNGV come from the germline V gene. V dropped 8 bases and J dropped 3; count of bases not matched to a gene: 5. This CDR3 spans 15 amino acids. The CDR3 loop reads CASGLAGGRDYEQYF. CDR3 nucleotides: TGTGCCAGCGGACTAGCGGGGGGGCGCGACTACGAGCAGTACTTC.

The chain couples TRBV7-3 to TRBJ2-5; possibly TRBD2 for D (7 bases). Trimming cost V 2 bases and J 5 bases, with 15 bases left between them. Germline values: CDR1 SGHTA, CDR2 FQGTGA. CDR3 length: 15 residues. CDR3 sequence (DNA): TGTGCCAGCAGCTTAGACCCGGGGGGCCTTGAGACCCAGTACTTC. Its protein is CASSLDPGGLETQYF.

The V call is TRBV14, the J call TRBJ2-2; tentative D call: TRBD2 (6 bases). Germline CDR1 is SGHDN and CDR2 is FVKESK. V lost 6 bases to trimming and J lost 4 bases, with 15 bases between them. The CDR3 spans 15 residues. Here the CDR3 DNA reads TGTGCCAGCAGTTCCCCCGGGGGTGGCACCGGGGAGCTGTTTTTT. Amino acids: CASSSPGGGTGELFF. The variable domain in full, with the rest retrieved from reference TRBV14 and TRBJ2-2, is EAGVTQFPSHSVIEKGQTVTLRCDPISGHDNLYWYRRVMGKEIKFLLHFVKESKQDESGMPNNRFLAERTGGTYSTLKVQPAELEDSGVYFCASSSPGGGTGELFFGEGSRLTVL.

This chain links TRBV6-6 with TRBJ1-6, with D uncertain. Per germline, CDR1 MNHNY and CDR2 SVGAGI (reference sequence). The CDR3 totals 13 residues. Trimming removed 7 bases at V and 13 bases at J, with 17 bases between. The CDR3 region has the DNA TGTGCCAGCACTCAGCCGACTCCGTCGCCCCTCCACTTT. Translating gives CASTQPTPSPLHF.

V is TRBV2 and J is TRBJ1-4; D not certain. Trimming left V 5 bases short and J 3 bases short, with 7 bases between. The germline V gene encodes CDR1 SNHLY and CDR2 FYNNEI. CDR3 size: 13 residues. CDR3 sequence (DNA): TGTGCCAGCAGTCTCCGTTCTAATGAAAAACTGTTTTTT. It codes for CASSLRSNEKLFF.

The chain is built from TRBV9 and TRBJ2-5; 8 bases align to TRBD1. The germline gives CDR1 SGDLS, CDR2 YYNGEE. The CDR3 consists of 14 residues. Trimming took 1 base from V and 4 from J; bases not matched to a gene: 3. CDR3 protein: CASSVLGTGETQYF. The CDR3 region has the DNA TGTGCCAGCAGCGTACTGGGGACAGGAGAGACCCAGTACTTC.